The 20 T cell receptor beta chains below were found in one sample sequenced in a study of blood T cell repertoires in COVID-19. Here immunoSEQ multiplex PCR was the method, and the copy in TCRdb shows in-frame clones only, minus some. The table shows some 310,000 clones, with 90% occurring only once. Sequences were obtained from peripheral blood. These receptor sequences come from a woman in her thirties or forties with COVID-19, enrolled during active disease.

The V gene is TRBV25-1, the J gene TRBJ2-1, with 8 bases aligning to TRBD1. This CDR3 has 17 residues. After removal of 3 bases from V and 4 bases from J, the junction contained 11 bases not matched to a gene. CDR1 is MGHDK and CDR2 is SYGVNS in the germline V gene. The CDR3 here is CASSEPPTGGVYNEQFF. In DNA form, the CDR3 reads TGTGCCAGCAGTGAGCCCCCTACAGGGGGAGTTTACAATGAGCAGTTCTTC.

The chain employs TRBV19 and TRBJ1-5, with unresolved D. This CDR3 contains 15 residues. Trimming cost V 8 bases and J 6 bases, with 20 bases left between them. CDR1 is LNHDA and CDR2 is SQIVND in the germline V gene (reference sequence). The CDR3 loop is CASSPREVRFQPQHF. The CDR3, as DNA: TGTGCCAGTTCCCCAAGAGAAGTTCGATTTCAGCCCCAGCATTTT.

CDR3 sequence (DNA): TGTGCCTGGAGCAGGACAGAAAACACTGAAGCTTTCTTT. This translates into CAWSRTENTEAFF. The chain has TRBV30 and TRBJ1-1; D might be TRBD1 (6 bases). V was cut by 3 bases and J by 2 bases, with 10 bases left in between. The CDR3 has 13 residues. Germline V CDR1 and CDR2: GTSNPN, SVGIG (reference sequence).

The V gene is TRBV5-6, the J gene TRBJ2-1, with no clear D. The V end lost 0 bases, the J end lost 5 bases, and 6 bases lay between the germline ends. Germline V gene data show CDR1 as SGHDT and CDR2 as YYEEEE. The CDR3 runs 13 residues. The CDR3 region has the DNA TGTGCCAGCAGCTTGGTACTGAACAATGAGCAGTTCTTC. It is translated as CASSLVLNNEQFF.

The CDR3 region is CSASPAGKETQYF. The DNA for the CDR3 is TGCAGTGCAAGTCCCGCGGGGAAGGAGACCCAGTACTTC. The rearrangement uses TRBV20-1 and TRBJ2-5; D possibly corresponds to TRBD2 (6 bases). V was shortened by 6 bases and J by 5 bases, with 16 bases between the two germline ends. Germline V gene sequence: CDR1 DFQATT, CDR2 SNEGSKA (reference sequence). The CDR3 loop spans 13 amino acids.

As for this clone: Other DNA sequences of this sample code for an identical CDR3. The chain recombines TRBV7-8 with TRBJ1-5; D is perhaps TRBD1 (5 bases). Germline V CDR1 and CDR2: SGHVS, FQNEAQ. The CDR3 contains 14 residues. Trimming left V 1 base short and J 5 bases short, with 9 bases between. CDR3 amino acids: CASSLGGGDQPQHF. CDR3 in DNA: TGTGCCAGCAGCTTAGGCGGGGGTGATCAGCCCCAGCATTTT.

The chain recombines TRBV7-2 with TRBJ1-1; possible D gene TRBD1, 5 bases. Looked up from germline, CDR1 is SGHTA and CDR2 is FQGNSA. With 5 bases removed from V and 10 bases from J, the gap between germline ends came to 23 bases. The CDR3 totals 15 residues. The chain's CDR3 is CASSPNQTHRRGAFF. The DNA for the CDR3 is TGTGCCAGCAGCCCCAACCAAACTCACAGGAGGGGAGCTTTCTTT.

The chain employs TRBV7-9 and TRBJ1-1, with 7 bases matching TRBD1. After removal of 5 bases from V and 9 bases from J, the junction contained 6 bases not matched to a gene. The CDR3 consists of 12 residues. Germline assignment: CDR1 SEHNR and CDR2 FQNEAQ (reference sequence). The CDR3 nucleotides read TGTGCCAGCAGCCCTCGACAGGGAAAAGCTTTCTTT. Translation gives CASSPRQGKAFF. The full variable domain, its missing parts supplied by reference TRBV7-9 and TRBJ1-1, is DTGVSQNPRHKITKRGQNVTFRCDPISEHNRLYWYRQTLGQGPEFLTYFQNEAQLEKSRLLSDRFSAERPKGSFSTLEIQRTEQGDSAMYLCASSPRQGKAFFGQGTRLTVV.

J is TRBJ2-6 and V is TRBV11-2, with a tentative D call TRBD1 (6 bases). Trimming shortened V by 4 bases and J by 4 bases, and 17 bases separated the two germline ends. Germline lookup yields CDR1 SGHAT and CDR2 FQNNGV. CDR3 length: 17 residues. The CDR3 loop is CASSSRQARPGANVLTF. As DNA, the CDR3 is TGTGCCAGCAGCTCTAGACAGGCCCGGCCCGGGGCCAACGTCCTGACTTTC.

This sequence joins TRBV7-9 and TRBJ2-5; perhaps TRBD1 as D (5 bases). CDR1 is SEHNR, CDR2 FQNEAQ, per germline (reference sequence). The CDR3 extends over 14 amino acids. V gave up 9 bases and J gave up 0 bases, with 14 bases separating them. CDR3 coding DNA: TGTGCCAGTCTGGACACGCTGTACCAAGAGACCCAGTACTTC. Translation gives CASLDTLYQETQYF.

The V and J genes are TRBV19 and TRBJ1-1; 8 bases are shared with TRBD1. V lost 5 bases, J lost 2 bases, and 10 bases stayed unmatched. The CDR3 contains 16 residues. Germline CDR1 and CDR2: LNHDA and SQIVND (reference sequence). The CDR3 region has the DNA TGTGCCAGTAGTCCCCGGACAGGGAAGTTCAACACTGAAGCTTTCTTT. Protein sequence: CASSPRTGKFNTEAFF.

The chain carries TRBV9 and TRBJ1-1, with D possibly being TRBD1 (6 bases). Germline V gene lookup returns CDR1 SGDLS and CDR2 YYNGEE. The V end was cut by 3 bases, the J end by 4 bases, with 10 bases between. The CDR3 has 13 amino acids. For the CDR3, the DNA is TGTGCCAGCAGCGCCCAGGGGCCCACTGAAGCTTTCTTT. Its protein product is CASSAQGPTEAFF.

The chain couples TRBV27 to TRBJ1-1, with D maybe TRBD1 (6 bases). V was cut by 6 bases and J by 11 bases, with 25 bases left in between. Per germline, CDR1 MNHEY and CDR2 SMNVEV (reference sequence). The CDR3 loop spans 15 amino acids. In DNA, the CDR3 is TGTGCCAGCAGCCCCAGGGGCGGTCTTTGGGGTCCGGCTTTCTTT. Amino acid sequence: CASSPRGGLWGPAFF.

This clone was observed a handful of times. The chain couples TRBV24-1 to TRBJ1-5; 7 nucleotides align to TRBD1. V shed 3 bases, J shed 2 bases, and the junction held 9 bases outside the gene matches. Germline V gives CDR1 KGHDR, CDR2 SFDVKD. CDR3 length: 17 amino acids. This CDR3 is CATSDATGVLGNQPQHF. CDR3 in DNA: TGTGCCACCAGTGATGCCACAGGGGTACTCGGCAATCAGCCCCAGCATTTT.

Worth noting for this clone: One end of the junction does not line up with germline, which may come from a read error. The identical CDR3 is also encoded by other nucleotide sequences in the sample. The genes are TRBV9 and TRBJ1-6; D is perhaps TRBD1 (6 bases). This CDR3 has 18 residues. Germline V lookup: CDR1 SGDLS, CDR2 YYNGEE. CDR3 region: CASSVGGQGSSYNSPLHF. CDR3 nucleotide sequence: TGTGCCAGTAGCGTAGGTGGGCAGGGGAGCTCCTATAATTCACCCCTCCACTTT.

This chain connects TRBV4-3 to TRBJ2-7; 7 nucleotides match TRBD1. Losses at the gene ends were 0 bases for V and 6 bases for J; bases not matched to a gene: 8. From germline, CDR1 is LGHNA and CDR2 YSLEER. CDR3 length: 15 amino acids. CDR3 in DNA: TGCGCCAGCAGCCAAGAGACAGGGAACTCTGGCGAGCAGTACTTC. This encodes CASSQETGNSGEQYF.

This chain uses TRBV9 with TRBJ1-5; 9 bases agree with TRBD1. The CDR3 is made up of 18 amino acids. Germline lookup yields CDR1 SGDLS and CDR2 YYNGEE. After removal of 0 bases from V and 5 bases from J, the junction contained 12 bases not matched to a gene. CDR3 nucleotide sequence: TGTGCCAGCAGCGTAGTTAGGACAGGGGTAGGGTGGTATCAGCCCCAGCATTTT. Translating it yields CASSVVRTGVGWYQPQHF.

The chain couples TRBV10-3 to TRBJ2-7; D perhaps matches TRBD1 (5 bases). The CDR3 loop spans 15 amino acids. The germline V gene encodes CDR1 ENHRY and CDR2 SYGVKD. With 0 bases removed from V and 6 bases from J, the gap between germline ends came to 15 bases. CDR3: CAISESVLGHSEQYF. The CDR3 coding sequence is TGTGCCATCAGTGAGTCGGTATTGGGGCACTCCGAGCAGTACTTC.

The chain has TRBV14 and TRBJ2-3, with a possible D match to TRBD2 (6 bases). The germline V gene encodes CDR1 SGHDN and CDR2 FVKESK. Trimming pared 4 bases from V and 6 bases from J, leaving 11 bases between. CDR3 length equals 13 residues. The CDR3 loop is CASSRLGVDTQYF. CDR3 nucleotides: TGTGCCAGCAGCCGACTAGGGGTTGATACGCAGTATTTT.

A single count supports this clone. This chain links TRBV9 with TRBJ1-2, with TRBD1 identical over 10 bases. This CDR3 region has 15 residues. Germline loops: CDR1 SGDLS, CDR2 YYNGEE. V trimming: 0 bases; J trimming: 8 bases; junction bases outside the gene matches: 7. The CDR3 loop reads CASSVAGQGLGGYTF. For the CDR3, the DNA is TGTGCCAGCAGCGTAGCGGGACAGGGGCTGGGCGGCTACACCTTC.